The 22 T cell receptor beta chains reported below all come from one sample, sequenced in a study of vaccination and CD4 T cells after COVID-19. With the Oncomine TCR Beta short-read assay, DNA from cultured CD4+ T cells was sequenced. Via MiXCR, TCRdb re-called the PCR reads, giving one row per CDR3 protein. The sample lists about 10,000 distinct CDR3 sequences; approximately 53% were seen once. For these TCRs, the target antigens are not known. Treatment here: roughly 11-day PBMC culture with coronavirus spike peptide pools or control peptides (ViraFEST assay). Sequencing was carried out using CD4+ T cells from blood, cultured in vitro. The receptors here all came from a human donor who had recovered from COVID-19.

This sequence joins TRBV7-2 and TRBJ2-2; 8 nucleotides match TRBD1. This CDR3 has 14 residues. V shed 6 bases, J shed 6 bases, and the junction held 6 bases outside the gene matches. The V gene's germline CDR1 is SGHTA and CDR2 FQGNSA. CDR3 DNA: TGTGCCAGCAGACAGACAGGGGCGGCCGGGGAGCTGTTTTTT. Translation: CASRQTGAAGELFF.

The chain joins TRBV7-6 to TRBJ1-6; TRBD1 aligns across 10 bases. Germline CDR1 SGHVS, CDR2 FNYEAQ. This CDR3 is 15 amino acids long. Trimming at V came to 4 bases and at J to 6 bases, leaving 3 bases not matched to a gene. Written as DNA, the CDR3 is TGTGCCAGCAGCTCCCGACAGGGGGCTAATTCACCCCTCCACTTT. Translated, it gives CASSSRQGANSPLHF.

This clonotype was observed a few times. The V call is TRBV7-9, the J call TRBJ1-5; a weak D match, TRBD1 (5 bases). The CDR3 has 14 amino acids. The germline V gene encodes CDR1 SEHNR and CDR2 FQNEAQ (reference sequence). With 10 bases removed from V and 1 base from J, the gap between germline ends came to 14 bases. CDR3 in DNA: TGTGCCACCTCAGACAGTTTGAGCAATCAGCCCCAGCATTTT. This codes for CATSDSLSNQPQHF. Full variable domain (outside the CDR3, taken from reference TRBV7-9 and TRBJ1-5): DTGVSQNPRHKITKRGQNVTFRCDPISEHNRLYWYRQTLGQGPEFLTYFQNEAQLEKSRLLSDRFSAERPKGSFSTLEIQRTEQGDSAMYLCATSDSLSNQPQHFGDGTRLSIL.

The gene calls are TRBV20-1 and TRBJ2-3, with D possibly being TRBD1 (5 bases). Germline V gene lookup returns CDR1 DFQATT and CDR2 SNEGSKA (reference sequence). CDR3 length: 13 residues. Trimming removed 5 bases at V and 4 bases at J, with 13 bases between. The CDR3, as DNA: TGCAGTGCTCCCCGCCCAGGGCCAGATACGCAGTATTTT. Translation: CSAPRPGPDTQYF.

This clonotype was detected only a few times. This chain uses TRBV20-1 with TRBJ2-1; 7 bases map to TRBD2. Per the germline V gene, CDR1 is DFQATT and CDR2 is SNEGSKA (reference sequence). The ends lost 1 base at V and 0 bases at J; junction bases unmatched: 6. This CDR3 spans 16 amino acids. This chain's CDR3 is CSARATSARSYNEQFF. The CDR3 DNA follows: TGCAGTGCTAGAGCAACTAGCGCCCGCTCCTACAATGAGCAGTTCTTC.

This chain links TRBV7-2 with TRBJ2-3; D uncertain. CDR3 length equals 15 residues. Germline V lookup: CDR1 SGHTA, CDR2 FQGNSA. V was cut by 4 bases and J by 2 bases, with 13 bases left in between. The CDR3 is CASSSGLGYTDTQYF. For the CDR3, the DNA is TGTGCCAGCAGCTCTGGTCTAGGTTACACAGATACGCAGTATTTT.

This clonotype turned up a few times. The rearrangement joins TRBV2 to TRBJ2-5; tentative D call: TRBD2 (7 bases). The V end lost 6 bases, the J end lost 5 bases, and 16 bases lay between the germline ends. The CDR3 length is 14 residues. The V gene's germline CDR1 is SNHLY and CDR2 FYNNEI. CDR3 nucleotide sequence: TGTGCCAGCAGGGGGGGGCCAGCGGGGGAGACCCAGTACTTC. Protein sequence: CASRGGPAGETQYF.

This clonotype was observed a handful of times. The chain has TRBV10-3 and TRBJ2-5; 8 bases are shared with TRBD1. After removal of 3 bases from V and 0 bases from J, the junction contained 18 bases not matched to a gene. Per germline, CDR1 ENHRY and CDR2 SYGVKD. The CDR3 is 20 residues long. The CDR3 DNA sequence: TGTGCCATCAGTGAAAGCCTCGGGGGCACCCGGACAGGGTACCAAGAGACCCAGTACTTC. Encoded protein: CAISESLGGTRTGYQETQYF.

In its sample, this clonotype was seen a few times. V and J are TRBV20-1 and TRBJ1-1; maybe TRBD1 (6 bases). The V end was cut by 3 bases, the J end by 5 bases, with 13 bases between. Germline V lookup: CDR1 DFQATT, CDR2 SNEGSKA (reference sequence). The CDR3 is 13 amino acids. The CDR3 DNA sequence: TGCAGTGCTAGGTTAGACAGGAAAACTGAAGCTTTCTTT. Its translation is CSARLDRKTEAFF.

This clonotype has more than one count but fewer than ten. The genes are TRBV19 and TRBJ2-7; 7 nucleotides line up with TRBD1. With 1 base clipped from V and 6 bases from J, the junction kept 9 bases outside the gene matches. CDR3 size: 15 residues. In germline, CDR1 is LNHDA, CDR2 SQIVND (reference sequence). The CDR3 loop reads CASSIGGSGQVEQYF. The CDR3 DNA follows: TGTGCCAGTAGTATAGGAGGTTCAGGACAGGTCGAGCAGTACTTC.

This clonotype came up a few times. The chain uses TRBV11-2 and TRBJ2-5, with D hard to call. The germline V and J ends were trimmed by 3 bases and 4 bases, with 9 bases remaining between them. The CDR3 sequence is 13 residues long. Germline values: CDR1 SGHAT, CDR2 FQNNGV. The CDR3 nucleotides read TGTGCCAGCAGCTTTAGAATCAGAGAGACCCAGTACTTC. Encoded protein: CASSFRIRETQYF.

The chain couples TRBV6-5 to TRBJ1-1; TRBD1 matches 7 bases. The CDR3 consists of 14 residues. Germline CDR1 and CDR2: MNHEY and SVGAGI. V was clipped by 4 bases and J by 1 base; unmatched bases: 3. CDR3: CASSLDRENTEAFF. The CDR3 region has the DNA TGTGCCAGCAGTTTAGACAGGGAGAACACTGAAGCTTTCTTT.

The chain joins TRBV10-3 to TRBJ1-2; D uncertain. This CDR3 comprises 15 residues. V was shortened by 6 bases and J by 9 bases, with 23 bases between the two germline ends. In germline, CDR1 is ENHRY, CDR2 SYGVKD. The CDR3 DNA reads TGTGCCATCAGCTTTGCAAGTTCGGGGTTAGATAGCTACACCTTC. Encoded protein: CAISFASSGLDSYTF.

The V gene is TRBV28, the J gene TRBJ1-2; 10 bases match TRBD1. Germline trimming cut 6 bases from V and 2 bases from J; bases unmatched to any gene: 6. Germline CDR1 MDHEN, CDR2 SYDVKM. The CDR3 is made up of 15 amino acids. CDR3 residues: CASRIGQGGNYGYTF. CDR3 DNA: TGTGCCAGCAGGATTGGACAGGGGGGGAACTATGGCTACACCTTC.

The sample holds one count of this clonotype. The gene calls are TRBV4-2 and TRBJ2-2; D gene ambiguous. Germline lookup yields CDR1 LGHNA and CDR2 YNFKEQ. There are 15 residues in the CDR3. V lost 0 bases and J lost 2, with 7 bases in between. CDR3 protein: CASSQEGGNTGELFF. The CDR3 nucleotides are TGTGCCAGCAGCCAAGAGGGCGGCAACACCGGGGAGCTGTTTTTT.

This chain uses TRBV9 with TRBJ2-5, with D perhaps assigned TRBD1 or TRBD2 (5 bases each). Germline assignment: CDR1 SGDLS and CDR2 YYNGEE. The ends were cut back, 4 bases at V and 0 bases at J, with 10 bases in the middle. The CDR3 runs 14 residues. CDR3: CASSQGRNQETQYF. CDR3 DNA sequence: TGTGCCAGCAGCCAGGGACGGAACCAAGAGACCCAGTACTTC.

The genes are TRBV11-2 and TRBJ2-7; D possibly matches TRBD1 or TRBD2 (5 bases each). V gave up 2 bases and J gave up 0 bases, with 20 bases separating them. This CDR3 contains 18 residues. Germline loops: CDR1 SGHAT, CDR2 FQNNGV. The CDR3 nucleotides read TGTGCCAGCAGCTTAAAAGGGACCGGATCAATTGCCTCCTACGAGCAGTACTTC. Translation: CASSLKGTGSIASYEQYF.

V gene TRBV20-1 combines with J gene TRBJ2-3; 9 bases agree with TRBD1. This CDR3 is built from 20 residues. V lost 0 bases, J lost 4 bases, and 20 bases stayed unmatched. The germline gives CDR1 DFQATT, CDR2 SNEGSKA (reference sequence). CDR3 protein: CSARDTGTGSVSFSPDTQYF. Here the CDR3 DNA reads TGCAGTGCTAGAGACACCGGGACAGGGTCTGTTTCTTTCTCCCCAGATACGCAGTATTTT.

The V gene is TRBV7-2, the J gene TRBJ2-7; D is undetermined. Trimming pared 0 bases from V and 3 bases from J, leaving 15 bases between. This CDR3 contains 16 residues. The V gene's germline CDR1 is SGHTA and CDR2 FQGNSA. DNA of the CDR3: TGTGCCAGCAGCTTAGCCCCCGGGCACGCTGACTACGAGCAGTACTTC. Translation: CASSLAPGHADYEQYF.

The chain is built from TRBV28 and TRBJ1-4; D ambiguous. This CDR3 has 14 residues. The germline CDR1 and CDR2 sequences are MDHEN and SYDVKM. Trimming took off 1 base at V and 4 bases at J, with 7 bases between the two ends. The CDR3 reads CASSLFGYNEKLFF. The CDR3, as DNA: TGTGCCAGCAGTTTATTTGGGTATAATGAAAAACTGTTTTTT.

This clonotype was seen only a few times. This rearrangement joins TRBV20-1 to TRBJ2-7, with D perhaps TRBD2 (6 bases). V dropped 1 base and J dropped 4 bases, with 11 bases sitting between them. Germline CDR1 reads DFQATT; CDR2 reads SNEGSKA (reference sequence). The CDR3 spans 13 residues. CDR3 region: CSARGDWSYEQYF. CDR3 sequence (DNA): TGCAGTGCTAGAGGGGACTGGAGTTACGAGCAGTACTTC.

V usage is TRBV20-1 and J usage is TRBJ2-5; D gene unclear. The CDR3 totals 11 residues. The V gene's germline CDR1 is DFQATT and CDR2 SNEGSKA (reference sequence). CDR3 in amino acids: CSGRKQETQYF. CDR3 sequence (DNA): TGCAGCGGCCGGAAACAAGAGACCCAGTACTTC.